These 15 T cell receptor beta chains originate from one sample sequenced in a study of shared clonotypes between healthy human individuals. TCRdb's table, derived via immunoSEQ multiplex PCR, lists solely in-frame clones and lacks some. Among 450,000 to 500,000 clones listed, more than 75% were seen once. The specimen sequenced was PBMCs. These receptors were taken from a woman aged 40 to 55 in good health. Some clones in this sample may be carry-over from other donors' samples.

CDR3 loop: CASSPEWASTDTQYF. The CDR3 bases are TGTGCCAGCAGCCCAGAGTGGGCTAGCACAGATACGCAGTATTTT. The chain links TRBV7-2 to TRBJ2-3; D gene unclear. The CDR3 runs to 15 residues. Looked up from germline, CDR1 is SGHTA and CDR2 is FQGNSA. The V and J ends lost 5 bases and 0 bases respectively, with 12 bases between them.

The rearrangement uses TRBV10-3 and TRBJ1-1, with a possible D match to TRBD1 (5 bases). V lost 10 bases, J lost 0 bases, and 15 bases lay in between. CDR1 and CDR2 (germline): ENHRY, SYGVKD. This CDR3 region has 14 residues. This chain's CDR3 is CATIRDVMNTEAFF. The DNA for the CDR3 is TGTGCCACAATCCGGGACGTAATGAACACTGAAGCTTTCTTT.

This clone was seen a few times. The chain couples TRBV28 to TRBJ2-5; TRBD1 matches 7 bases. CDR1 MDHEN and CDR2 SYDVKM come from the germline V gene. The CDR3 is 15 residues long. With V trimmed by 6 bases and J by 7 bases, 14 bases remained unmatched. The chain's CDR3 is CASRGHGVAGGTQYF. The CDR3 DNA follows: TGTGCCAGCAGGGGTCATGGGGTGGCAGGGGGGACCCAGTACTTC.

This chain uses TRBV11-1 with TRBJ2-3; the D call may be TRBD1 or TRBD2 (5 bases each). The V gene lost 4 bases and the J gene lost 4 bases, with 18 bases spanning the gap. Germline V gives CDR1 SGHAT, CDR2 FQDESV (reference sequence). CDR3 length: 16 residues. The CDR3 sequence: CASSWGTTFLADTQYF. DNA for the CDR3: TGTGCCAGCAGCTGGGGGACCACGTTCTTGGCAGATACGCAGTATTTT.

J is TRBJ2-7 and V is TRBV11-2; D might be TRBD1 (6 bases). In germline, CDR1 is SGHAT, CDR2 FQNNGV. CDR3 size: 15 residues. Trimming left V 5 bases short and J 0 bases short, with 14 bases between. The chain's CDR3 is CASSTGQSLSYEQYF. The DNA for the CDR3 is TGTGCCAGCAGCACGGGACAATCACTCTCCTACGAGCAGTACTTC. The full variable domain, with the rest looked up from reference TRBV11-2 and TRBJ2-7, is EAGVAQSPRYKIIEKRQSVAFWCNPISGHATLYWYQQILGQGPKLLIQFQNNGVVDDSQLPKDRFSAERLKGVDSTLKIQPAKLEDSAVYLCASSTGQSLSYEQYFGPGTRLTVT.

This CDR3 reads CASSESASSYNEQFF. The CDR3 bases are TGTGCCAGCAGTGAATCAGCTAGCTCCTACAATGAGCAGTTCTTC. The rearrangement uses TRBV2 and TRBJ2-1; no reliable D call. Germline CDR1 and CDR2: SNHLY and FYNNEI. Trimming removed 2 bases from V and 0 bases from J, with 8 bases in between. The CDR3 loop spans 15 amino acids.

The chain couples TRBV10-2 to TRBJ2-2; tentatively, D is TRBD1 (6 bases). V was pared by 6 bases and J by 4 bases, with 12 bases between. This CDR3 is built from 14 residues. Germline V lookup: CDR1 WSHSY, CDR2 SAAADI. The CDR3: CASRWTATTGELFF. The CDR3 bases are TGCGCCAGCAGGTGGACAGCCACCACCGGGGAGCTGTTTTTT.

The CDR3 reads CATQEGSIGKQFF. CDR3 DNA sequence: TGTGCCACCCAAGAAGGGAGCATCGGGAAGCAGTTCTTC. This chain joins TRBV6-4 and TRBJ2-1, with D perhaps matching TRBD2 (5 bases). Germline-derived CDR1 and CDR2 are MRHNA and SNTAGT. The CDR3 length is 13 residues. V gave up 10 bases and J gave up 11 bases, with 21 bases separating them.

The V call is TRBV7-2, the J call TRBJ2-2; D gene ambiguous. CDR1 and CDR2 (germline): SGHTA, FQGNSA. Trimming stripped 2 bases from V and 7 bases from J, with 17 bases between. This CDR3 region has 16 residues. This chain's CDR3 is CASSLISRLSYGELFF. The CDR3 DNA follows: TGTGCCAGCAGCTTAATTTCTCGGCTAAGTTACGGGGAGCTGTTTTTT.

The chain links TRBV6-1 to TRBJ2-5, with TRBD1 matching over 11 bases. The J call may not be correct, given that the DNA end is closer to TRBJ2-7. CDR1 and CDR2 (germline): MNHNS, SASEGT. The CDR3 sequence is 15 residues long. This chain's CDR3 is CASRMGQGGFYEQYF. CDR3 in DNA: TGTGCCAGCAGGATGGGACAGGGGGGTTTCTACGAGCAGTACTTC.

The chain carries TRBV10-2 and TRBJ2-7; D gene ambiguous. Trimming removed 6 bases at V and 2 bases at J, with 11 bases between. This CDR3 has 13 residues. CDR1 and CDR2 from the germline V gene are WSHSY and SAAADI. CDR3 DNA: TGCGCCAGCAGAAATTTATTCGCCTACGAGCAGTACTTC. It translates to CASRNLFAYEQYF.

This clone has only a few counts. A read error may explain this, as a much larger clone is one base away. The chain combines TRBV6-4 with TRBJ2-1; 8 positions match TRBD2. The germline V gene encodes CDR1 MRHNA and CDR2 SNTAGT. The CDR3 length is 15 residues. The DNA of the CDR3 is TGTGTCAGCAGTGTGGGTAGCGGGACCTACAATGAGCAGTTCTTC. Translated: CVSSVGSGTYNEQFF.

The rearrangement joins TRBV28 to TRBJ2-2, with D possibly matching TRBD1 (6 bases). Looked up from germline, CDR1 is MDHEN and CDR2 is SYDVKM. This CDR3 has 15 amino acids. Trimming stripped 5 bases from V and 1 base from J, with 11 bases between. CDR3 sequence (DNA): TGTGCCAGCAGTCCCGGACAGTTGAACACCGGGGAGCTGTTTTTT. It is translated as CASSPGQLNTGELFF.

This rearrangement joins TRBV13 to TRBJ2-7, with 8 nucleotides matching TRBD1. V lost 3 bases to trimming and J lost 6 bases; unmatched junction nucleotides: 13. The CDR3 totals 16 residues. Per the germline V gene, CDR1 is PRHDT and CDR2 is FYEKMQ (reference sequence). For the CDR3, the DNA is TGTGCCAGCAGCTTTAACCGGGACAGGAGTATTGGCGAGCAGTACTTC. Translation: CASSFNRDRSIGEQYF.

The V call is TRBV4-1, the J call TRBJ2-2; D possibly uses TRBD1 or TRBD2 (6 bases each). Trimming removed 1 base from V and 5 bases from J, with 14 bases in between. CDR1 and CDR2 (germline): MGHRA, YSYEKL. The CDR3 totals 16 residues. In nucleotides, the CDR3 is TGCGCCAGCAGCCAAGGAGGGGGGAGGCGTACCGGGGAGCTGTTTTTT. It specifies CASSQGGGRRTGELFF.